This T cell receptor beta chain came from a study of T cells in Graves' hyperthyroidism and ophthalmopathy. TCR beta CDR3 regions were amplified from RNA transcripts. When the TCR CDR3 underwent first-round RT-PCR, the HTBI primer set was used. TCRdb re-derived calls from the multiplex PCR reads in MiXCR, one entry per CDR3 protein. This table holds around 500,000 distinct CDR3 sequences, roughly 23% found once. Germline V lookup: CDR1 MNHNS, CDR2 SASEGT. V lost 1 base and J lost 4; bases outside the gene matches: 4. The CDR3 runs 16 residues. In its sample, this clonotype was seen many times. The rearrangement links TRBV6-1 to TRBJ2-7; 13 positions agree with TRBD2. The source of this sequence is a woman in her seventies with Graves' ophthalmopathy. The sequenced sample was blood. The CDR3 region is CASSEGLAGGFYEQYF. CDR3 bases: TGTGCCAGCAGTGAAGGACTAGCGGGAGGTTTTTACGAGCAGTACTTC.